This TCR beta chain was sequenced in a study of cytomegalovirus exposure and HLA in healthy donors. Study as a whole: Counted in an early data release were about 85 million unique TCRs from HLA-typed donors.

Study findings and constraints: Reported performance of the classifier showed diagnosis of cytomegalovirus status with high specificity and sensitivity.

Primers included in the PCR were 60 Vbeta and 13 Jbeta primers. Repertoires were generated with immunoSEQ multiplex PCR, while TCRdb's copy carries only in-frame clones and drops some. The sample holds roughly 84,000 clones, 70% to 80% seen once. Donors showed nominal health when sampled, although they likely had unrecorded immune exposures. This clone was observed a few times. Its target is unknown. Unmatched junction bases numbered 6, after V lost 4 bases and J lost 11 bases. Germline lookup yields CDR1 MNHEY and CDR2 SVGAGI. This CDR3 spans 13 amino acids. Sequencing input: PBMCs. The sequence was collected from a human donor in good health. The J gene is TRBJ2-7, the V gene TRBV6-5; TRBD2 matches 12 bases. DNA for the CDR3: TGTGCCAGCAGTTCGGCTAGCGGGGGGGATGAGTACTTC. Encoded protein: CASSSASGGDEYF.